This T cell receptor (beta chain) was retrieved from a study of T-cell reconstitution after alpha-beta-depleted transplantation in children (dated by TCRdb to the mid-2010s). For the wider study: The study quantitatively tracked T-cell immune reconstitution after TCRalphabeta/CD19-depleted allogeneic hematopoietic cell transplantation in children using TCR repertoire profiling.

Concerning this clonotype itself: The target of this receptor is not known. Base qualities are not recorded, but no much larger clone differs from it by a single base.

Preparation of the library involved PCR. Sequencing instrument: Illumina HiSeq 2500. TCR libraries were prepared with molecular barcoding, using unique molecular identifiers to normalize TCRbeta repertoire quantification. Through fastp at Q25 and MiXCR, TCRdb rebuilt clones from the public reads, retaining in-frame beta chains. Merged by CDR3 protein, the rows form single entries marked with the most common genes and DNA. Within this sample are approximately 520,000 distinct CDR3 sequences, with over 25% of them counted one time only. Clones ranked in the top ten supply 2% to 3% of the sample. Including the terminal cysteine and phenylalanine, the CDR3 comprises 15 residues. Of all the DNA, just the CDR3 is kept, 45 bases in frame from base 1. CDR1 and CDR2 are read off the germline V gene as ENHRY and SYGVKD. A distance of 22 bases separates the germline ends of V and J, which lose 11 bases and 4 bases respectively.

The source is a human donor who donated a stem cell graft to a child with aplastic anemia. The sequence joins TRBV10-3 to TRBJ2-3; the D segment could be TRBD2, given 5 matching bases. The specimen comprised PBMCs from the stem cell graft donor, sampled from the stem cell graft. The CDR3 here reads CASSSTEGVADTQYF. The DNA reads TGTGCCTCTAGTTCCACTGAGGGAGTAGCAGATACGCAGTATTTT.